These T cell receptor beta chains were read from a single sample in a study of early stage breast cancer tumors. Clones were read by immunoSEQ multiplex PCR, and TCRdb kept only the in-frame ones, dropping some. The data contain about 72,000 clones, 65% to 85% of them seen just once; the ten biggest clones take up roughly 3.5%. Source material: blood. These receptor sequences come from a person between 60 and 70 years old with breast cancer. Each CDR3 is given with its conserved first and last residue. Each record gives: V gene, J gene, CDR3 protein.

v_gene: TRBV5-8; j_gene: TRBJ2-1; CDR3aa: CASSLGLSTNEQFF
v_gene: TRBV13; j_gene: TRBJ2-7; CDR3aa: CASSSPSTGGGGEQYF
v_gene: TRBV7-8; j_gene: TRBJ1-1; CDR3aa: CASSLVNTEAFF
v_gene: TRBV28; j_gene: TRBJ2-7; CDR3aa: CASTSFSDFPNGYEQYF
v_gene: TRBV19; j_gene: TRBJ1-3; CDR3aa: CASQTGYGDNTIYF
v_gene: TRBV2; j_gene: TRBJ1-1; CDR3aa: CASSKGLDTEAFF
v_gene: TRBV7-6; j_gene: TRBJ1-1; CDR3aa: CASSLEARGGFTEAFF
v_gene: TRBV28; j_gene: TRBJ1-4; CDR3aa: CASSRTANEKLFF
v_gene: TRBV7-2; j_gene: TRBJ1-6; CDR3aa: CASSSDRWSLNSPLHF
v_gene: TRBV2; j_gene: TRBJ1-5; CDR3aa: CASRPGVLGQPQHF
v_gene: TRBV30; j_gene: TRBJ2-2; CDR3aa: CASGTGAGELFF
v_gene: TRBV5-1; j_gene: TRBJ2-3; CDR3aa: CASSFRPRGASSDTQYF
v_gene: TRBV19; j_gene: TRBJ2-3; CDR3aa: CASRTSGTDTQYF
v_gene: TRBV28; j_gene: TRBJ1-1; CDR3aa: CASSLWVTGVTEAFF
v_gene: TRBV5-1; j_gene: TRBJ1-4; CDR3aa: CASSTTGPWWSEKLFF
v_gene: TRBV6-5; j_gene: TRBJ2-7; CDR3aa: CASTRTGVGYEQYF
v_gene: TRBV28; j_gene: TRBJ1-5; CDR3aa: CASSFDRESQPQHF
v_gene: TRBV7-2; j_gene: TRBJ2-7; CDR3aa: CASSSGQGEQYF
v_gene: TRBV10-3; j_gene: TRBJ2-7; CDR3aa: CAISEMADEQYF
v_gene: TRBV7-8; j_gene: TRBJ2-1; CDR3aa: CASSISGYSKQFF
v_gene: TRBV28; j_gene: TRBJ1-5; CDR3aa: CASRLYRGPNQPQHF
v_gene: TRBV6-6; j_gene: TRBJ1-1; CDR3aa: CASSYSLGVNTEAFF
v_gene: TRBV18; j_gene: TRBJ1-6; CDR3aa: CASSPDSYNSPLHF
v_gene: TRBV7-2; j_gene: TRBJ1-2; CDR3aa: CASSGIRGNYGYTF
v_gene: TRBV29-1; j_gene: TRBJ2-7; CDR3aa: CSVGTGHEQYF
v_gene: TRBV30; j_gene: TRBJ1-6; CDR3aa: CAWRGGPAGSPLHF
v_gene: TRBV29-1; j_gene: TRBJ2-5; CDR3aa: CSVEGKTYQETQYF
v_gene: TRBV7-2; j_gene: TRBJ2-6; CDR3aa: CASSGTPSGANVLTF
v_gene: TRBV5-1; j_gene: TRBJ2-2; CDR3aa: CASSPVGRSNTGELFF
v_gene: TRBV7-3; j_gene: TRBJ2-5; CDR3aa: CASSESGGAIVETQYF
v_gene: TRBV7-2; j_gene: TRBJ2-7; CDR3aa: CASSAPRSGSPYEQYF
v_gene: TRBV10-3; j_gene: TRBJ2-5; CDR3aa: CAIGRESETQYF
v_gene: TRBV6-5; j_gene: TRBJ2-2; CDR3aa: CASRYLAGNTGELFF
v_gene: TRBV30; j_gene: TRBJ2-3; CDR3aa: CAWKGLAVTDTQYF
v_gene: TRBV16; j_gene: TRBJ1-1; CDR3aa: CASAGAGTEAFF
v_gene: TRBV5-1; j_gene: TRBJ1-5; CDR3aa: CASSLTGSKDQPQHF
v_gene: TRBV5-4; j_gene: TRBJ1-2; CDR3aa: CASSGGRPQSYGYTF
v_gene: TRBV14; j_gene: TRBJ2-7; CDR3aa: CASSPIATGEQYF
v_gene: TRBV4-1; j_gene: TRBJ2-2; CDR3aa: CASSQGKRELFF
v_gene: TRBV18; j_gene: TRBJ2-3; CDR3aa: CASSPPTGSGDTDTQYF
v_gene: TRBV5-1; j_gene: TRBJ2-5; CDR3aa: CASSASTVPQETQYF
v_gene: TRBV4-2; j_gene: TRBJ2-5; CDR3aa: CASSQDGGRAPEETQYF
v_gene: TRBV11-3; j_gene: TRBJ2-6; CDR3aa: CASSLWMANVLTF
v_gene: TRBV5-1; j_gene: TRBJ1-4; CDR3aa: CASSLGTGDEKLFF
v_gene: TRBV6-1; j_gene: TRBJ2-3; CDR3aa: CASSLREDTQYF
v_gene: TRBV6-5; j_gene: TRBJ1-5; CDR3aa: CASSLRTGGGNQPQHF
v_gene: TRBV30; j_gene: TRBJ1-6; CDR3aa: CAWSGQGDSPLHF
v_gene: TRBV2; j_gene: TRBJ2-3; CDR3aa: CASKEGASTDTQYF
v_gene: TRBV2; j_gene: TRBJ2-3; CDR3aa: CASSEQGWTDTQYF
v_gene: TRBV9; j_gene: TRBJ2-2; CDR3aa: CASSPGGGGTTGELFF
v_gene: TRBV5-1; j_gene: TRBJ2-7; CDR3aa: CASSSDRSPYEQYF
v_gene: TRBV30; j_gene: TRBJ1-5; CDR3aa: CAWSVGGQANQPQHF
v_gene: TRBV13; j_gene: TRBJ1-1; CDR3aa: CASSLVHAGAEAFF
v_gene: TRBV6-6; j_gene: TRBJ2-7; CDR3aa: CASTQDGISYEQYF